Listed here are 10 T cell receptor beta chains from one sample, sequenced in a study of blood T cell repertoires in COVID-19. Libraries were prepared by immunoSEQ multiplex PCR; TCRdb keeps only in-frame clonotypes and omits some of them. Of tens of thousands of clones in the sample, roughly 84% were seen once. Sequenced material: peripheral blood. The origin of the receptors is a man between 50 and 59 years old with acute or convalescent COVID-19.

The chain employs TRBV19 and TRBJ1-2; 9 bases are shared with TRBD1. Germline V gene lookup returns CDR1 LNHDA and CDR2 SQIVND (reference sequence). Losses at the gene ends were 6 bases for V and 9 bases for J; bases not matched to a gene: 17. The CDR3 runs to 16 residues. CDR3 sequence reads: CASRTGTGTPLMSYTF. As DNA, the CDR3 is TGTGCCAGTAGAACCGGGACAGGGACCCCACTGATGAGCTACACCTTC. Full variable domain (outside the CDR3, taken from reference TRBV19 and TRBJ1-2): DGGITQSPKYLFRKEGQNVTLSCEQNLNHDAMYWYRQDPGQGLRLIYYSQIVNDFQKGDIAEGYSVSREKKESFPLTVTSAQKNPTAFYLCASRTGTGTPLMSYTFGSGTRLTVV.

This clone is a singleton in its sample. This chain connects TRBV7-6 to TRBJ2-7; TRBD1 matches at 8 bases. V shed 5 bases and J 0 bases; nucleotides not matched to a gene: 9. CDR1 is SGHVS, CDR2 FNYEAQ, per germline. The CDR3 length is 16 residues. CDR3 protein: CASSPVPQGGSYEQYF. CDR3 DNA sequence: TGTGCCAGCAGCCCAGTCCCACAGGGGGGCTCCTACGAGCAGTACTTC.

The chain has TRBV28 and TRBJ1-5; D remains ambiguous. Germline CDR1 and CDR2: MDHEN and SYDVKM. V was cut by 5 bases and J by 0 bases, with 5 bases left in between. The CDR3 has 13 amino acids. The CDR3 DNA is TGTGCCAGCAGTCAGGATAGCAATCAGCCCCAGCATTTT. Amino acid sequence: CASSQDSNQPQHF.

The J gene is TRBJ2-7, the V gene TRBV3-1 (or the pseudogene TRBV3-2); D perhaps matches TRBD2 (5 bases). Germline V lookup: CDR1 LGHDT, CDR2 YNNKEL (reference sequence). The CDR3 sequence is 15 residues long. V gave up 0 bases and J gave up 6 bases, with 15 bases separating them. Written as DNA, the CDR3 is TGTGCCAGCAGCCAAGACGGCCTAGGGAGAGGCGAGCAGTACTTC. Translating it yields CASSQDGLGRGEQYF.

The gene calls are TRBV27 and TRBJ1-6; possibly TRBD1 for D (6 bases). This CDR3 comprises 14 residues. Germline CDR1 is MNHEY and CDR2 is SMNVEV (reference sequence). Trimming shortened V by 2 bases and J by 6 bases, and 8 bases separated the two germline ends. The CDR3 region is CASSLGTSNSPLHF. The CDR3 DNA follows: TGTGCCAGCAGTTTAGGGACATCTAATTCACCCCTCCACTTT.

The table lists this clone with a count of one. The rearrangement joins TRBV9 to TRBJ2-1; 11 bases are a match to TRBD2. CDR3 length: 16 amino acids. The germline gives CDR1 SGDLS, CDR2 YYNGEE. The trim removed 0 bases at V and 7 bases at J, leaving 6 bases unmatched. CDR3 sequence reads: CASSVGGSGRANEQFF. The CDR3 bases are TGTGCCAGCAGCGTAGGAGGTAGCGGGAGGGCGAATGAGCAGTTCTTC.

The V call is TRBV18, the J call TRBJ1-2; maybe TRBD1 (5 bases). Deletions cut 0 bases from V and 12 bases from J, with 17 bases between. The CDR3 loop spans 14 amino acids. Germline CDR1 is KGHSH and CDR2 is LQKENI. The CDR3 loop reads CASSPPRGLWIHTF. The DNA of the CDR3 is TGTGCCAGCTCACCACCAAGGGGCCTATGGATCCACACCTTC.

V gene TRBV6-1 combines with J gene TRBJ1-4; possibly TRBD1 for D (5 bases). Trimming shortened V by 2 bases and J by 7 bases, and 11 bases separated the two germline ends. CDR1 is MNHNS and CDR2 is SASEGT in the germline V gene. The CDR3 runs to 14 residues. CDR3 protein: CASSERQGGEKLFF. The CDR3, as DNA: TGTGCCAGCAGTGAACGGCAGGGAGGTGAAAAACTGTTTTTT.

J is TRBJ1-2 and V is TRBV4-3; TRBD1 matches at 10 bases. Germline-derived CDR1 and CDR2 are LGHNA and YSLEER. This CDR3 is built from 17 residues. The trim removed 4 bases at V and 1 base at J, leaving 9 bases unmatched. This chain's CDR3 is CASSPGQGQGYNYGYTF. CDR3 DNA: TGCGCCAGCAGCCCAGGACAGGGACAGGGGTATAACTATGGCTACACCTTC.

V and J are TRBV24-1 and TRBJ2-5, with D uncertain. The CDR3 totals 15 residues. CDR1 is KGHDR and CDR2 is SFDVKD in the germline V gene. V was clipped by 6 bases and J by 4 bases, with 17 bases between them. The CDR3 sequence is CATSRDSGESETQYF. The DNA of the CDR3 is TGTGCCACCAGTCGCGATTCAGGTGAGTCAGAGACCCAGTACTTC.